This T cell receptor beta chain was sequenced in a study of T cell responses to AZD1222 COVID-19 vaccine. Using immunoSEQ multiplex PCR, the repertoire was profiled, and TCRdb retains in-frame clones only, with some absent. This table has about 75,000 clones, about nine tenths appearing once. The clonotype originates from an adult who received the AZD1222 COVID-19 vaccine. The sample was peripheral blood, taken 28 days after the second AZD1222 dose.

The CDR3 DNA reads as TGTGCCAGCTTCCCTGGGAACACTGAAGCTTTCTTT. It encodes CASFPGNTEAFF. The V call is TRBV6-5, the J call TRBJ1-1, with D unresolved. Trimming left V 8 bases short and J 1 base short, with 8 bases between. Germline loops: CDR1 MNHEY, CDR2 SVGAGI. This CDR3 contains 12 residues.